The rows below give T cell receptor beta chains drawn from one sample of a study of a mutant IDH1 vaccine in newly diagnosed glioma. TCRdb's table, derived via immunoSEQ multiplex PCR, lists solely in-frame clones and lacks some. The repertoire holds around 50,000 clones, under 90% seen once, with roughly 4% in the top ten. For these receptors, no antigen is known. The material was PBMCs, obtained from a glioma patient whose treatment included an IDH1 peptide vaccine. Source of these receptors: a woman younger than 35 with glioma. Both conserved end residues are part of each CDR3. Fields, in order: CDR3 length, V gene, clone size, D gene, J gene, CDR3 protein, CDR3 DNA. A D gene is named only where the DNA matches it firmly. Clone size is given for some rows only: seen once, a few or many times, or a class if the clone is expanded.

16	TRBV15	.	.	TRBJ2-6	CATSRDLGSGANVLTF	TGTGCCACCAGCAGAGATCTTGGCTCTGGGGCCAACGTCCTGACTTTC
15	TRBV19	.	TRBD1	TRBJ1-4	CASSLGQGGGEKLFF	TGTGCCAGTAGTCTCGGACAGGGGGGAGGCGAAAAACTGTTTTTT
15	TRBV7-2	.	.	TRBJ1-2	CASSAGTTGPYGYTF	TGTGCCAGCAGCGCCGGGACGACAGGCCCCTATGGCTACACCTTC
14	TRBV2	.	.	TRBJ1-1	CASSEVGWETEAFF	TGTGCCAGCAGTGAAGTAGGCTGGGAAACTGAAGCTTTCTTT
14	TRBV27	.	TRBD1	TRBJ2-7	CASIWGTAPYEQYF	TGTGCCAGCATATGGGGGACAGCGCCCTACGAGCAGTACTTC
15	TRBV5-1	.	TRBD1	TRBJ1-2	CASSLEQGAWYGYTF	TGCGCCAGCAGCTTGGAACAGGGGGCATGGTATGGCTACACCTTC
15	TRBV5-5	once	.	TRBJ1-2	CASSLVPAANYGYTF	TGTGCCAGCAGCTTGGTGCCCGCGGCTAACTATGGCTACACCTTC
14	TRBV19	.	.	TRBJ1-4	CASSIARGSEKLFF	TGTGCCAGTAGTATTGCCCGTGGGAGTGAAAAACTGTTTTTT
14	TRBV12-5	.	.	TRBJ1-3	CASSDRKSGNTIYF	TGTGCTAGCTCCGACCGGAAGTCAGGAAACACCATATATTTT
15	TRBV7-9	.	.	TRBJ2-5	CASSLDPGAQETQYF	TGTGCCAGCAGCTTAGACCCGGGAGCGCAAGAGACCCAGTACTTC
14	TRBV6-6	.	.	TRBJ1-2	CASIQGSGDYGYTF	TGTGCCAGCATCCAAGGGTCAGGGGACTATGGCTACACCTTC
13	TRBV10-2	.	TRBD2	TRBJ2-7	CASTREGSYEQYF	TGCGCCAGCACCAGGGAGGGATCCTACGAGCAGTACTTC
15	TRBV7-3	.	TRBD1	TRBJ1-1	CASSSDRGKKTEAFF	TGTGCCAGCAGCTCCGACAGGGGGAAGAAGACTGAAGCTTTCTTT
15	TRBV5-1	medium-sized	.	TRBJ2-4	CASSEGRIAKNIQYF	TGCGCCAGCAGCGAGGGGAGGATAGCCAAAAACATTCAGTACTTC
11	TRBV7-2	.	.	TRBJ2-7	CASSSFYEQYF	TGTGCCAGCAGCTCCTTCTACGAGCAGTACTTC
15	TRBV9	few	.	TRBJ1-5	CASSPSGAGDQPQHF	TGTGCCAGCAGCCCGTCAGGGGCCGGGGATCAGCCCCAGCATTTT
16	TRBV5-8	few	.	TRBJ1-1	CASSLALDPTGREAFF	TGTGCCAGCAGCTTGGCCCTCGACCCAACTGGCCGTGAAGCTTTCTTT
12	TRBV19	few	.	TRBJ1-1	CATLQGLGEAFF	TGTGCCACATTACAGGGACTGGGTGAAGCTTTCTTT
13	TRBV2	.	TRBD1	TRBJ1-2	CASSVYRGQGYTF	TGTGCCAGCAGCGTGTACAGGGGCCAAGGCTACACCTTC
17	TRBV25-1	.	TRBD1	TRBJ2-7	CASSDSSGTDTTYEQYF	TGTGCCAGCAGTGACAGCTCCGGGACAGACACGACCTACGAGCAGTACTTC
15	TRBV19	.	TRBD1	TRBJ2-7	CASSISDRGLYEQYF	TGTGCCAGTAGTATTTCCGACAGGGGGCTCTACGAGCAGTACTTC
15	TRBV29-1	few	.	TRBJ1-1	CSVVVTVTMNTEAFF	TGCAGCGTTGTGGTGACAGTTACAATGAACACTGAAGCTTTCTTT
13	TRBV7-8	once	.	TRBJ1-1	CASSLVVGDEAFF	TGTGCCAGCAGCTTAGTCGTAGGGGATGAAGCTTTCTTT
13	TRBV6-5	.	.	TRBJ1-2	CASRLVGGYGYTF	TGTGCCAGCAGATTGGTGGGCGGCTATGGCTACACCTTC
11	TRBV20-1	few	.	TRBJ2-1	CSATLVNEQFF	TGCAGTGCCACCCTAGTCAATGAGCAGTTCTTC
15	TRBV7-7	.	.	TRBJ1-2	CASSLSGHLNDGYTF	TGTGCTAGCAGCTTGTCGGGACATCTGAACGATGGCTACACCTTC
13	TRBV18	.	.	TRBJ1-2	CASSIKGVDGYTF	TGTGCCAGCTCAATAAAGGGGGTCGATGGCTACACCTTC
16	TRBV7-6	.	.	TRBJ2-3	CASSPRGGVGTDTQYF	TGTGCCAGCAGCCCTCGTGGAGGGGTGGGTACAGATACGCAGTATTTT
16	TRBV10-2	.	TRBD2	TRBJ2-3	CASSESRGGESDTQYF	TGCGCCAGCAGTGAGTCCCGGGGGGGGGAATCAGATACGCAGTATTTT
17	TRBV5-6	.	TRBD1	TRBJ1-4	CASSLADRGPTNEKLFF	TGTGCCAGCAGCTTAGCGGACAGGGGACCAACTAATGAAAAACTGTTTTTT
13	TRBV7-8	.	.	TRBJ2-1	CASSLGLSDEQFF	TGTGCCAGCAGCTTAGGGCTGTCCGATGAGCAGTTCTTC
18	TRBV19	.	TRBD2	TRBJ2-2	CASSALGLAGANTGELFF	TGTGCCAGTAGTGCCCTCGGGCTAGCGGGAGCAAACACCGGGGAGCTGTTTTTT
13	TRBV5-1	.	.	TRBJ2-1	CASSLARGNEQFF	TGCGCCAGCAGCTTGGCCAGGGGTAATGAGCAGTTCTTC
16	TRBV6-6	.	.	TRBJ2-7	CASSLGVRQSFYEQYF	TGTGCCAGCAGTCTCGGGGTGAGACAGTCCTTCTACGAGCAGTACTTC
11	TRBV13	.	.	TRBJ1-4	CASYPLRKLFF	TGTGCCAGCTACCCTCTTCGAAAACTGTTTTTT
15	TRBV9	few	.	TRBJ1-1	CASSVLGAGNTEAFF	TGTGCCAGCAGTGTTCTCGGGGCGGGGAACACTGAAGCTTTCTTT
18	TRBV7-9	once	TRBD1	TRBJ2-5	CASSHLDRGEVDGETQYF	TGTGCCAGCAGCCACCTGGACAGGGGAGAAGTGGACGGTGAGACCCAGTACTTC
12	TRBV7-2	.	.	TRBJ1-3	CASSLDRNTIYF	TGTGCCAGCAGCTTAGATAGAAACACCATATATTTT
12	TRBV19	few	.	TRBJ1-1	CASSSTGTEAFF	TGTGCCAGTAGTTCTACTGGGACTGAAGCTTTCTTT
15	TRBV2	.	TRBD2	TRBJ2-1	CASSDQGLPHNEQFF	TGTGCCAGCAGTGATCAGGGACTACCACACAATGAGCAGTTCTTC
18	TRBV13	.	TRBD2	TRBJ2-3	CASSTQPGLARSTDTQYF	TGTGCCAGCAGTACCCAGCCGGGACTAGCGAGGAGCACAGATACGCAGTATTTT
14	TRBV7-8	.	.	TRBJ2-3	CASTLGGVTDTQYF	TGTGCCAGCACCTTAGGGGGGGTCACAGATACGCAGTATTTT
14	TRBV27	.	.	TRBJ2-7	CASSPGQISYEQYF	TGTGCCAGCAGTCCCGGACAGATCTCCTACGAGCAGTACTTC
17	TRBV19	.	TRBD2	TRBJ2-3	CASSFPRLAGYTDTQYF	TGTGCCAGTAGTTTCCCCAGACTAGCGGGGTACACAGATACGCAGTATTTT
15	TRBV10-3	.	TRBD1	TRBJ1-3	CAISERQGSGNTIYF	TGTGCCATCAGTGAGCGACAGGGCTCTGGAAACACCATATATTTT
15	TRBV19	.	.	TRBJ2-4	CASSIISGDKNIQYF	TGTGCCAGTAGTATTATAAGCGGAGACAAAAACATTCAGTACTTC
13	TRBV5-1	.	.	TRBJ1-1	CASSLEPNTEAFF	TGCGCCAGCAGCTTGGAACCGAACACTGAAGCTTTCTTT
13	TRBV7-3	once	.	TRBJ2-2	CASSLTRTGELFF	TGTGCCAGCAGCTTAACTAGGACAGGGGAGCTGTTTTTT
14	TRBV9	.	.	TRBJ1-1	CASSPYSANTEAFF	TGTGCCAGCAGCCCCTACTCCGCGAACACTGAAGCTTTCTTT
13	TRBV4-1	.	.	TRBJ2-1	CASSQGFYNEQFF	TGCGCCAGCAGCCAAGGGTTCTACAATGAGCAGTTCTTC
12	TRBV15	.	.	TRBJ2-5	CATSKEGGFEYF	TGTGCCACCAGCAAAGAGGGGGGCTTTGAGTACTTC
14	TRBV7-3	.	.	TRBJ2-1	CASSFTGGGYEQFF	TGTGCCAGCAGCTTCACCGGGGGCGGGTATGAGCAGTTCTTC
13	TRBV13	.	.	TRBJ2-2	CASSLGLTGELFF	TGTGCCAGCAGCTTAGGGTTAACCGGGGAGCTGTTTTTT
15	TRBV5-6	.	.	TRBJ1-2	CASSSVLDLSYSYTF	TGTGCCAGCAGCTCGGTGTTGGATCTCTCCTATAGCTACACCTTC
15	TRBV7-3	.	.	TRBJ1-1	CASSLTGRGNTEAFF	TGTGCCAGCAGCTTAACGGGACGGGGAAACACTGAAGCTTTCTTT
15	TRBV5-6	once	TRBD1	TRBJ1-6	CASSLRQGLNSPLHF	TGTGCCAGCAGCTTGAGACAGGGCCTGAATTCACCCCTCCACTTT
16	TRBV6-4	.	TRBD2	TRBJ2-3	CASSATSGGASNTQYF	TGTGCCAGCAGTGCGACTAGCGGGGGGGCGAGCAATACGCAGTATTTT
16	TRBV5-1	.	.	TRBJ1-6	CASSFEDTAGNSPLHF	TGCGCCAGCAGCTTCGAGGACACCGCGGGGAATTCACCCCTCCACTTT
12	TRBV9	.	.	TRBJ1-3	CASSVGGNTIYF	TGTGCCAGCAGCGTAGGAGGAAACACCATATATTTT